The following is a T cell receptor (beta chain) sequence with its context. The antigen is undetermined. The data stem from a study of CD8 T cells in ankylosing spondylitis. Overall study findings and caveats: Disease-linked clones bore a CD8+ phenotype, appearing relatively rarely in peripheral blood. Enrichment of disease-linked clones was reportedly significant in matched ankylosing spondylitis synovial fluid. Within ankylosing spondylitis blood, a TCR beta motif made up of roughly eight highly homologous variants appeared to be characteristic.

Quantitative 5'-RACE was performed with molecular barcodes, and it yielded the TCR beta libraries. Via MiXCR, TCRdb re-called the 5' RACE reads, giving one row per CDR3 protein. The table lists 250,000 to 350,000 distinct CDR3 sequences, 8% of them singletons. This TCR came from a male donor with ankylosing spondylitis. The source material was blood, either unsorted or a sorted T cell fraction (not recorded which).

The CDR3 sequence: CASSPWGPGVGTDTQYF. For the CDR3, the DNA is TGTGCCAGCAGCCCCTGGGGTCCGGGAGTGGGCACAGATACGCAGTATTTT. The chain uses TRBV7-2 and TRBJ2-3, with a weak D call TRBD2 (6 bases). This CDR3 spans 17 amino acids. Germline CDR1 is SGHTA and CDR2 is FQGNSA. Trimming shortened V by 5 bases and J by 1 base, and 19 bases separated the two germline ends.